The 20 T cell receptor beta chains below all came from one sample that was sequenced in a study of blood T cell repertoires in COVID-19. Sequencing used immunoSEQ multiplex PCR; TCRdb keeps in-frame clones, though not all of them. The sample carries some 80,000 clones, more than 75% recorded once. Specimen: peripheral blood. The source of these receptors is a human donor in a cohort sampled during active COVID-19.

A single count supports this clone. The V and J genes are TRBV11-2 and TRBJ2-2; D is possibly TRBD1 (6 bases). Per germline, CDR1 SGHAT and CDR2 FQNNGV. Trimming shortened V by 0 bases and J by 3 bases, and 17 bases separated the two germline ends. The CDR3 sequence is 18 residues long. The DNA of the CDR3 is TGTGCCAGCAGCTTAGAGAAATACGGGACACTAGACACCGGGGAGCTGTTTTTT. Translating gives CASSLEKYGTLDTGELFF.

The rearrangement links TRBV27 to TRBJ1-2; the D gene is possibly TRBD1 (6 bases). CDR1 is MNHEY and CDR2 is SMNVEV in the germline V gene (reference sequence). The CDR3 loop spans 13 amino acids. Trimming left V 9 bases short and J 8 bases short, with 19 bases between. The DNA of the CDR3 is TGTGCCAGTTCGAAGACAGGACATTTAGGCTACACCTTC. The encoded protein is CASSKTGHLGYTF.

In DNA, the CDR3 is TGCGCCAGCAGCCAAGGGACAGGGGGCTACTATGGCTACACCTTC. This gives the protein CASSQGTGGYYGYTF. The chain combines TRBV4-3 with TRBJ1-2; 11 bases fit TRBD1. With 1 base clipped from V and 3 bases from J, the junction kept 1 base outside the gene matches. This CDR3 spans 15 amino acids. Germline loops: CDR1 LGHNA, CDR2 YSLEER.

The rearrangement links TRBV7-9 to TRBJ1-2; TRBD1 is a possible D gene (5 bases). Trimming removed 6 bases from V and 3 bases from J, with 11 bases in between. In germline, CDR1 is SEHNR, CDR2 FQNEAQ (reference sequence). The CDR3 sequence is 13 residues long. DNA of the CDR3: TGTGCCAGCAGGTCAGGGTCTCACTATGGCTACACCTTC. Protein: CASRSGSHYGYTF.

The chain combines TRBV10-3 with TRBJ2-1, with 15 bases that match TRBD2. J was trimmed by 6 bases and V by 3 bases; bases with no gene match: 12. This CDR3 comprises 19 residues. The germline CDR1 and CDR2 sequences are ENHRY and SYGVKD. DNA of the CDR3: TGTGCCATCAGTGAAGGACTAGCGGGAGGGGATAGAAAGCTCAATGAGCAGTTCTTC. It yields the protein CAISEGLAGGDRKLNEQFF.

This clone appeared once. This chain links TRBV6-1 with TRBJ1-2, with TRBD1 identical over 9 bases. CDR3 length: 17 amino acids. CDR1 is MNHNS and CDR2 is SASEGT in the germline V gene. V trimming: 3 bases; J trimming: 4 bases; junction bases outside the gene matches: 12. Here the CDR3 reads CASSDEGDRVKGYGYTF. The CDR3 nucleotides are TGTGCCAGCAGTGATGAGGGGGACAGGGTGAAGGGCTATGGCTACACCTTC.

The chain combines TRBV19 with TRBJ1-2; D unclear. Trimming cost V 4 bases and J 4 bases, with 16 bases left between them. The germline V gene encodes CDR1 LNHDA and CDR2 SQIVND (reference sequence). The CDR3 totals 15 residues. The CDR3 DNA reads as TGTGCCAGTAGTAATGTAAAAGGGAGCGGCTATGGCTACACCTTC. As protein: CASSNVKGSGYGYTF.

The chain carries TRBV5-1 and TRBJ2-3; 12 bases are shared with TRBD1. Germline assignment: CDR1 SGHRS and CDR2 YFSETQ. V gave up 6 bases and J gave up 3 bases; unmatched junction bases: 8. The CDR3 sequence is 16 residues long. CDR3 sequence reads: CASTQGGQGATDTQYF. CDR3 in DNA: TGCGCCAGCACCCAGGGGGGACAGGGGGCTACAGATACGCAGTATTTT.

The chain combines TRBV29-1 with TRBJ2-3; D remains ambiguous. The CDR3 covers 14 residues. Deletions cut 2 bases from V and 0 bases from J, with 9 bases between. CDR1 SQVTM and CDR2 ANQGSEA come from the germline V gene. The CDR3 nucleotides are TGCAGCGTTGAAATACACCTTAGCACAGATACGCAGTATTTT. It yields the protein CSVEIHLSTDTQYF.

The chain links TRBV5-5 to TRBJ1-6; maybe TRBD1 (5 bases). In germline, CDR1 is SGHKS, CDR2 YYEKEE (reference sequence). The germline V and J ends were trimmed by 0 bases and 6 bases, with 7 bases remaining between them. This CDR3 contains 14 residues. The CDR3 sequence: CASSLAGVNSPLHF. CDR3 coding DNA: TGTGCCAGCAGCTTGGCGGGGGTTAATTCACCCCTCCACTTT.

The chain carries TRBV20-1 and TRBJ1-1; D gene ambiguous. Germline loops: CDR1 DFQATT, CDR2 SNEGSKA (reference sequence). The CDR3 is 10 amino acids. Trimming cost V 5 bases and J 3 bases, with 4 bases left between them. For the CDR3, the DNA is TGCAGTGCTTTAGACACTGAAGCTTTCTTT. This codes for CSALDTEAFF.

This chain connects TRBV3-1 (or the pseudogene TRBV3-2) to TRBJ2-7; TRBD2 matches at 8 bases. V lost 4 bases and J lost 3; bases outside the gene matches: 8. The length of the CDR3 is 15 residues. Germline V gene sequence: CDR1 LGHDT, CDR2 YNNKEL (reference sequence). In DNA form, the CDR3 reads TGTGCCAGCAGCCCGCGGGGGCTAGCGGGCTACGAGCAGTACTTC. This encodes CASSPRGLAGYEQYF.

V and J are TRBV5-4 and TRBJ1-6; TRBD1 matches at 7 bases. The CDR3 is 14 amino acids. CDR1 is SGHNT and CDR2 is YYREEE in the germline V gene (reference sequence). With 3 bases clipped from V and 9 bases from J, the junction kept 6 bases outside the gene matches. The CDR3 spells CASSYRGEVSPLHF. DNA of the CDR3: TGTGCCAGCAGCTACAGGGGAGAGGTTTCACCCCTCCACTTT.

This clone came up once. The genes are TRBV6-2 or TRBV6-3 and TRBJ2-7; 13 nucleotides line up with TRBD2. The V gene's germline CDR1 is MNHEY and CDR2 SVGEGT. Unmatched junction bases numbered 8, after V lost 6 bases and J lost 6 bases. The CDR3 covers 15 residues. The CDR3 sequence: CASSPTGLAGSEQYF. The CDR3 DNA reads as TGTGCCAGCAGCCCCACGGGACTAGCGGGATCCGAGCAGTACTTC.

Only one count was recorded for this clone. The genes are TRBV21-1 and TRBJ1-2; TRBD1 reflects the table's D call only, with no check against the DNA. TRBV21-1 is assigned pseudogene status. The length of the CDR3 is 15 residues. In DNA form, the CDR3 reads TGTGCCAGCAGCAAAGTGTCCAGGGGGAACTATGGCTACACCTTC. Protein: CASSKVSRGNYGYTF.

V is TRBV6-5 and J is TRBJ2-1; 8 nucleotides match TRBD1. Looked up from germline, CDR1 is MNHEY and CDR2 is SVGAGI. The CDR3 covers 12 residues. The V segment lost 6 bases and the J segment 6 bases; nucleotides outside the gene matches: 1. CDR3 in amino acids: CASRQGGNEQFF. DNA of the CDR3: TGTGCCAGCAGACAGGGGGGCAATGAGCAGTTCTTC.

V gene TRBV19 combines with J gene TRBJ2-7; D is possibly TRBD1 (5 bases). CDR1 LNHDA and CDR2 SQIVND come from the germline V gene (reference sequence). Between the trimmed V and J ends, which lost 3 bases and 6 bases, there was a span of 9 bases. This CDR3 has 12 amino acids. CDR3 sequence: CASSMLGLEQYF. The CDR3 coding sequence is TGTGCCAGTAGTATGTTGGGGCTCGAGCAGTACTTC.

The J gene is TRBJ2-1, the V gene TRBV7-7, with TRBD2 matching over 9 bases. V lost 4 bases to trimming and J lost 12 bases; unmatched junction nucleotides: 10. The CDR3 length is 14 residues. Germline V gives CDR1 SSHAT, CDR2 FNYEAQ (reference sequence). The DNA for the CDR3 is TGTGCCAGCAGCTCAACGGGACTAGCCGTCAGGCAGTTCTTC. The encoded protein is CASSSTGLAVRQFF.

The CDR3: CASSLTGDRGRPGTF. The CDR3 coding sequence is TGTGCCAGCAGCTTAACCGGGGACAGGGGGCGTCCGGGGACCTTC. The chain links TRBV7-8 to TRBJ1-2; 12 nucleotides agree with TRBD1. Losses at the gene ends were 2 bases for V and 14 bases for J; bases not matched to a gene: 12. In germline, CDR1 is SGHVS, CDR2 FQNEAQ. The CDR3 extends over 15 amino acids.

This clone has only one observation. J is TRBJ1-1 and V is TRBV5-6, with D perhaps TRBD1 (6 bases). Per germline, CDR1 SGHDT and CDR2 YYEEEE. V was trimmed by 1 base and J by 1 base, leaving 17 bases between them. This CDR3 is 17 amino acids long. This CDR3 reads CASSLRGGRGPNTEAFF. The CDR3, as DNA: TGTGCCAGCAGCTTGAGGGGGGGCAGGGGACCGAACACTGAAGCTTTCTTT.